This passage covers 3 T cell receptor beta chains from one sample sequenced in a study of T cell responses to AZD1222 COVID-19 vaccine. Sequencing used immunoSEQ multiplex PCR; TCRdb keeps in-frame clones, though not all of them. Of some 130,000 clones listed, 75% to 95% are singletons. Sequenced material: peripheral blood, taken 28 days after the second AZD1222 dose. The receptors originated from an adult who received the AZD1222 COVID-19 vaccine.

The V and J genes are TRBV10-3 and TRBJ1-1, with 7 bases matching TRBD1. The CDR3 has 12 residues. The ends lost 5 bases at V and 7 bases at J; junction bases unmatched: 4. Germline assignment: CDR1 ENHRY and CDR2 SYGVKD. The CDR3 nucleotides are TGTGCCATCAGTCAAGCAGGGGGTGAAGCTTTCTTT. It specifies CAISQAGGEAFF.

The gene calls are TRBV7-9 and TRBJ1-2, with TRBD1 identical over 8 bases. This CDR3 contains 14 residues. Trimming removed 1 base from V and 5 bases from J; junction bases left unmatched: 3. From germline, CDR1 is SEHNR and CDR2 FQNEAQ (reference sequence). Here the CDR3 reads CASSLGTGIYGYTF. The CDR3 DNA sequence: TGTGCCAGCAGCTTAGGGACAGGGATTTATGGCTACACCTTC. Looking up the rest from reference TRBV7-9 and TRBJ1-2 gives the full variable domain: DTGVSQNPRHKITKRGQNVTFRCDPISEHNRLYWYRQTLGQGPEFLTYFQNEAQLEKSRLLSDRFSAERPKGSFSTLEIQRTEQGDSAMYLCASSLGTGIYGYTFGSGTRLTVV.

The genes are TRBV11-1 and TRBJ2-2; D remains unclear. CDR3 size: 14 residues. The germline gives CDR1 SGHAT, CDR2 FQDESV (reference sequence). V was pared by 2 bases and J by 1 base, with 5 bases between. The DNA of the CDR3 is TGTGCCAGCAGCTTAAGAGAGAACACCGGGGAGCTGTTTTTT. It specifies CASSLRENTGELFF.